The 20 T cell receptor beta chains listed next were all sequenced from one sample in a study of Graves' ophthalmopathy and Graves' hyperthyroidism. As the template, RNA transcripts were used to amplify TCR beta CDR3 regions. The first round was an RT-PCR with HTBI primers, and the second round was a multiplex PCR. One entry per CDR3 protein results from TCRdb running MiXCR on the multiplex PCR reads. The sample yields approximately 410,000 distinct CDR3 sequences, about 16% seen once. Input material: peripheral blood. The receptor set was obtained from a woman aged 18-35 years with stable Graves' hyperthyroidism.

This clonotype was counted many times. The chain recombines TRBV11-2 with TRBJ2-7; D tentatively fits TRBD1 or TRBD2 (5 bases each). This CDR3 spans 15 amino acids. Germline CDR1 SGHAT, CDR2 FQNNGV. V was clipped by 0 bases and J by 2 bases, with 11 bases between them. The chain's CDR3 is CASSLEGTFPYEQYF. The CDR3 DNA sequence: TGTGCCAGCAGCTTAGAGGGGACGTTTCCCTACGAGCAGTACTTC.

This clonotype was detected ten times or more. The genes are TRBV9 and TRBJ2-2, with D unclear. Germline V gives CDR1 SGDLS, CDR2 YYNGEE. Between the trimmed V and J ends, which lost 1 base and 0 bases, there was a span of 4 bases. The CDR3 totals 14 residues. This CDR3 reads CASSVSPNTGELFF. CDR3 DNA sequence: TGTGCCAGCAGCGTATCACCGAACACCGGGGAGCTGTTTTTT.

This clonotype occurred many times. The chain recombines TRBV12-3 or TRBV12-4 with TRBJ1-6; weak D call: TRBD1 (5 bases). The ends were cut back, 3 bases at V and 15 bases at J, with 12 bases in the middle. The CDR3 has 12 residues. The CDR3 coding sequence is TGTGCCAGCAGTTTTGGGGGGATCAGCCTCCACTTT. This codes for CASSFGGISLHF.

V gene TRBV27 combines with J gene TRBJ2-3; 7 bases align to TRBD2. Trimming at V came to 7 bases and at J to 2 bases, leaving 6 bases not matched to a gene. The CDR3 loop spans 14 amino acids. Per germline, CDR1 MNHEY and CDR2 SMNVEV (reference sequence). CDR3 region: CASNGGFPTDTQYF. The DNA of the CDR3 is TGTGCCAGCAACGGGGGGTTTCCCACAGATACGCAGTATTTT.

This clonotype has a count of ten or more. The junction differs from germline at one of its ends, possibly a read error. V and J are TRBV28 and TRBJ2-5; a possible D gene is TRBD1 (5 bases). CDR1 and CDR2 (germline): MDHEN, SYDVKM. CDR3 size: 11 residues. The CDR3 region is CARTGKETQYF. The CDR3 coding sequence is TGCGCCAGAACAGGCAAAGAGACCCAGTACTTC.

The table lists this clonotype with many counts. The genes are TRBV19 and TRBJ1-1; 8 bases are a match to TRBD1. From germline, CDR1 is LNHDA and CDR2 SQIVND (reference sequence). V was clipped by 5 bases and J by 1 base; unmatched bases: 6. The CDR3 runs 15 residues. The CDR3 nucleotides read TGTGCCAGTAGTCCTACCGGGACAGGGAACACTGAAGCTTTCTTT. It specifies CASSPTGTGNTEAFF.

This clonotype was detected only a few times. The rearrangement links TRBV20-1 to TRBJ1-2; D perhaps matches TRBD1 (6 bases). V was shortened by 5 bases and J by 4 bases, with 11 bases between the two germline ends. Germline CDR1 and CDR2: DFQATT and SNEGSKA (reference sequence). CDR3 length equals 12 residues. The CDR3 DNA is TGCAGTGCTCAGGGGCTTACCTATGGCTACACCTTC. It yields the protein CSAQGLTYGYTF.

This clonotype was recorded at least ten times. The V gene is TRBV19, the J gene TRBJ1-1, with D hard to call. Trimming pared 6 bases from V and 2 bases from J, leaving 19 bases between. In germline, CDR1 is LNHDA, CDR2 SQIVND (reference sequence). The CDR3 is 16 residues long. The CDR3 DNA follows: TGTGCCAGTAGCCCCCTAGTCGGGGAGAAAAACACTGAAGCTTTCTTT. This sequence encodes CASSPLVGEKNTEAFF.

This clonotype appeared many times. The CDR3 reads CASSTSTGENSPLHF. The CDR3 coding sequence is TGTGCCAGCAGCACGTCGACAGGGGAAAATTCACCCCTCCACTTT. The chain is built from TRBV11-3 and TRBJ1-6; 8 nucleotides line up with TRBD1. The CDR3 runs 15 residues. V trimming: 5 bases; J trimming: 7 bases; junction bases outside the gene matches: 7. Per germline, CDR1 SGHNT and CDR2 YENEEA.

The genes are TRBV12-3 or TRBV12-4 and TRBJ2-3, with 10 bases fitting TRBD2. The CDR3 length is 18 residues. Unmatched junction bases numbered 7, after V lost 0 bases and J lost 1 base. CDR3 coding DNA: TGTGCCAGCAGTTTAGCGCGCCCTCTAGCGGGGGGCACAGATACGCAGTATTTT. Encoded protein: CASSLARPLAGGTDTQYF.

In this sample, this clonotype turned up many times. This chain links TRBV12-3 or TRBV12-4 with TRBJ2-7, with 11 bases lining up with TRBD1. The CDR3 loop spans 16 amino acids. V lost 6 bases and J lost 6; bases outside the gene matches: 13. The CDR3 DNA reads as TGTGCCAGCAGCCCCAGATGGGGACAGGGGGGGGGCGAGCAGTACTTC. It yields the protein CASSPRWGQGGGEQYF.

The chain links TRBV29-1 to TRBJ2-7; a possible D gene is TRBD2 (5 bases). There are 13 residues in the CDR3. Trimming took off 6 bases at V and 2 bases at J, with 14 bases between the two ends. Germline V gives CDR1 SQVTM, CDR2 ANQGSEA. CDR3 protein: CSVAAGSPYEQYF. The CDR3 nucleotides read TGCAGCGTAGCGGCAGGAAGCCCCTACGAGCAGTACTTC.

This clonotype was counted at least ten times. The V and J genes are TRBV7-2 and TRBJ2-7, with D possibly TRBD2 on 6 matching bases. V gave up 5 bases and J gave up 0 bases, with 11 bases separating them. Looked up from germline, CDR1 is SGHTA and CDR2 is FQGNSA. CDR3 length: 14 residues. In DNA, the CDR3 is TGTGCCAGCAGCGCCGGGGGAAGCTCCTACGAGCAGTACTTC. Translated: CASSAGGSSYEQYF.

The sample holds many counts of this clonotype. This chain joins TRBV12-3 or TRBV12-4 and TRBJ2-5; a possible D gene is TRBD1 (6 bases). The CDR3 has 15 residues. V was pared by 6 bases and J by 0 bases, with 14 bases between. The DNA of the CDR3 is TGTGCCAGCAGGGCCTCCCGGGACAACCAAGAGACCCAGTACTTC. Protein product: CASRASRDNQETQYF.

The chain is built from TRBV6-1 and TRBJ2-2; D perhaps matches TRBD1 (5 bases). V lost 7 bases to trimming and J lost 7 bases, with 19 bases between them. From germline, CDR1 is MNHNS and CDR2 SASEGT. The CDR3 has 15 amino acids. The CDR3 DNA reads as TGTGCCAGCACCGAAACGTCAGGGTTTGACGGGGAGCTGTTTTTT. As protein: CASTETSGFDGELFF.

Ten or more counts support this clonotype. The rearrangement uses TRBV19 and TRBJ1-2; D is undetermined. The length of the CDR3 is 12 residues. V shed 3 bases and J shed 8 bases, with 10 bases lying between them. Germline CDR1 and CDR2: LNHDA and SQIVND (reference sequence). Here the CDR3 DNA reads TGTGCCAGTAGTATCGGACGGCGGGGCTACACCTTC. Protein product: CASSIGRRGYTF.

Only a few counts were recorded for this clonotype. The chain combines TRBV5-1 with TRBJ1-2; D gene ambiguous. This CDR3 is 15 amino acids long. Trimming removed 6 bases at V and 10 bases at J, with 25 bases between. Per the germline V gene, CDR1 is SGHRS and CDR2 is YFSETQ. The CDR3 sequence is CASKPLATEVYVYTF. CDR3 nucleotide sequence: TGCGCCAGCAAGCCATTAGCGACGGAGGTTTACGTCTACACCTTC.

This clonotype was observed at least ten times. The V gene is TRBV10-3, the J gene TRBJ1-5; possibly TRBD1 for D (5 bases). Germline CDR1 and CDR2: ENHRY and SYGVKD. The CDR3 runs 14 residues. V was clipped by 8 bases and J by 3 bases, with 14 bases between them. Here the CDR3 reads CAIGQGLPNQPQHF. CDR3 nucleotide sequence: TGTGCCATCGGGCAGGGCCTTCCCAATCAGCCCCAGCATTTT.

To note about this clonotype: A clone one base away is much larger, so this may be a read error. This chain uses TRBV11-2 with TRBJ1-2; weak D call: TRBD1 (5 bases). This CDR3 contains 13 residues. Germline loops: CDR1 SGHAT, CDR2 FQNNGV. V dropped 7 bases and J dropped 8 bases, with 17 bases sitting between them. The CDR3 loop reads CASIPLVRGGYTF. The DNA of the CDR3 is TGTGCCAGCATCCCCCTAGTCCGGGGGGGCTACACCTTC.

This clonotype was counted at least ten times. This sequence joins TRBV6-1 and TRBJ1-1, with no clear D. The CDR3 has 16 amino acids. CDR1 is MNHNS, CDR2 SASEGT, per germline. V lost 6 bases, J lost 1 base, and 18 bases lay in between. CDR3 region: CASSRLILNRNTEAFF. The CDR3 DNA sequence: TGTGCCAGCAGCCGCTTAATTCTGAACAGGAACACTGAAGCTTTCTTT.